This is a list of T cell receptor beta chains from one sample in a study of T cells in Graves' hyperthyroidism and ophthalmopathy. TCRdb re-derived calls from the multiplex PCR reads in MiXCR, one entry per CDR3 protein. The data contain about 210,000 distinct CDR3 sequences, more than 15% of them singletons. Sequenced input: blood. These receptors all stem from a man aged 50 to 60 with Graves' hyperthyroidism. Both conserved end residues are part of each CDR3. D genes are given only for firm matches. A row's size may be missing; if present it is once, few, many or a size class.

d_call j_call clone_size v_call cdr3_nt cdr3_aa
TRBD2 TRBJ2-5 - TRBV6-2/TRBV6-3 TGTGCCAGCAGTTCGCTAGCGGGAAAGTTATCCCAGTACTTC CASSSLAGKLSQYF
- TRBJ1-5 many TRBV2 TGTGCCAGCAGTGAAGGCAGTAGGATTGGTCAGCCCCAGCATTTT CASSEGSRIGQPQHF
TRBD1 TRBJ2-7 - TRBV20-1 TGCAGTGCCGAAGGACAGGGTTCCTACGAGCAGTACTTC CSAEGQGSYEQYF
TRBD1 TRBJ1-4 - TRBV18 TGTGCCAGCTCACCCGGACAGGGCGAGTTTGAAAAACTGTTTTTT CASSPGQGEFEKLFF
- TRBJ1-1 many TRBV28 TGTGCCAGCAGGTCGACTTTAGAAGCTTTCTTT CASRSTLEAFF
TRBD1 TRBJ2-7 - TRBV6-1 TGTGCCAGCAGTGACCGGGACAGGGAGACGAAAGAGCAGTACTTC CASSDRDRETKEQYF
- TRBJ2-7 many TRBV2 TGTGCCAGCAGTCGGGTCACCTACGAGCAGTACTTC CASSRVTYEQYF
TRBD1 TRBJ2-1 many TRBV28 TGTGCCGTGCTCCGGGACAGCACGAATGAGCAGTTCTTC CAVLRDSTNEQFF
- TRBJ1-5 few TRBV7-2 TGTGCCGGCAGCCTACGTGAGTCGGGGATGAATCAGCCCCAGCATTTT CAGSLRESGMNQPQHF
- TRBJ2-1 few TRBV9 TGTGCCAGCAGCGCACAGGTGAGCTCCTACAATGAGCAGTTCTTC CASSAQVSSYNEQFF
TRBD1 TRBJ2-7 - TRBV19 TGTGCCAGTAGCCTCCAAGGGACAGGGTCCTACGAGCAGTACTTC CASSLQGTGSYEQYF
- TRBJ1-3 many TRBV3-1 TGTGCCAGCAGCCCCTCCCACAGCTCTGGAAACACCATATATTTT CASSPSHSSGNTIYF
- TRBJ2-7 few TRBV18 TGTGCCAGCCAAACACTGGCCGGGACTCAATACGAGCAGTACTTC CASQTLAGTQYEQYF
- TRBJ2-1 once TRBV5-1 TGTGCCAGCCGCCTCGGGCCCCCGGGAGCCGGAGCGGCGCAGTTCTTC CASRLGPPGAGAAQFF
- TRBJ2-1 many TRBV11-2 TGTGCCAGCAGCTCAGTAACGGGAGAAAGCTACAATGAGCAGTTCTTC CASSSVTGESYNEQFF
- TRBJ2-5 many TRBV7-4 TGTGCCAGCAGCTCCCGGCGAAACAGGGTCCAAGAGACCCAGTACTTC CASSSRRNRVQETQYF
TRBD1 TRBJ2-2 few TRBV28 TGTGCCAGCAGTTTATACCGTTCAGGGGGCTTGGGCGGGGAGCTGTTTTTT CASSLYRSGGLGGELFF
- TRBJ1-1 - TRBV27 TGTGCCAGCTCCTCCGGTGGGGACACTGAAGCTTTCTTT CASSSGGDTEAFF
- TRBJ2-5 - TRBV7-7 TGTGCTAGCAGCTCAGGACGAGCGGAGTCAGAGACCCAGTACTTC CASSSGRAESETQYF
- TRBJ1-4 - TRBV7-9 TGTGCCAGCAGCTTAGCACAGAATAATGAAAAACTGTTTTTT CASSLAQNNEKLFF
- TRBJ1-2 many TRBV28 TGTGCCAGCAGACTAACGGAGATTAACTATGGCTACACCTTC CASRLTEINYGYTF
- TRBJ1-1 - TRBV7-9 TGTGCCAGCAGTTCCTATTCTGACAGACCGAACACTGAAGCTTTCTTT CASSSYSDRPNTEAFF
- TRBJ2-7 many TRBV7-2 TGTGCCAGCAGCTTAGTTCAGTCCTACGAGCAGTACTTC CASSLVQSYEQYF
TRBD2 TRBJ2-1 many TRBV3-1 TGTGCCAGCCGAGGAGCGGGAGGTGAGCAGTTCTTC CASRGAGGEQFF
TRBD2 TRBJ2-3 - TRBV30 TGTGCCTGGGTGGGACTAGCGGGAGGGAAAGATACGCAGTATTTT CAWVGLAGGKDTQYF
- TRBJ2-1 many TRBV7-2 TGTGCCAGCAGCCTCGGGACTTACAATGAGCAGTTCTTC CASSLGTYNEQFF
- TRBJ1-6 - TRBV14 TGTGCCAGCAGCCAAGCTTGGGATTCACCCCTCCACTTT CASSQAWDSPLHF
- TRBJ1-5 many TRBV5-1 TGCGCCAGCAGCGCCGGGACCGAAGCCAATCAGCCCCAGCATTTT CASSAGTEANQPQHF
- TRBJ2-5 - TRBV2 TGTGCCAGCAGTGAGGGGGAAGCGACCCAGTACTTC CASSEGEATQYF
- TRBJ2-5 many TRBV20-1 TGCAGTGCGGGTGATATGAAAACGGAGACCCAGTACTTC CSAGDMKTETQYF
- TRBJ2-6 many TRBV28 TGTGCCAGCAGTCCTGGGACGACCGCTGGGGCCAACGTCCTGACTTTC CASSPGTTAGANVLTF
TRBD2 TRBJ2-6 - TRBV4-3 TGCGCCAGCAGCCAAGCTTCGGGTAGCGGGAAGTCTGGGGCCAACGTCCTGACTTTC CASSQASGSGKSGANVLTF
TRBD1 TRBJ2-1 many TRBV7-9 TGTGCCAGCAGCTGGACAGGGTCCCATGAGCAGTTCTTC CASSWTGSHEQFF
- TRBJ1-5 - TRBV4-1 TGCGCCAGCAGCCAAGATCGGTCCGGATCACAGCCCCAGCATTTT CASSQDRSGSQPQHF
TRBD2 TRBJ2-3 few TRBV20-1 TGCAGTGCTAGAGATGGACTAGCGGGAGGGCCAGATACGCAGTATTTT CSARDGLAGGPDTQYF
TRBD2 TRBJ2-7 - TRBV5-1 TGCGCCAGCAGCTTGGGAGGACTAGTGGTCGAGCAGTACTTC CASSLGGLVVEQYF
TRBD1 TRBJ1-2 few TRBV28 TGTGCCAGCAGAACAGGGGTTACCGGTGGCTACACCTTC CASRTGVTGGYTF
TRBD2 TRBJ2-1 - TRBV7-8 TGTGCCAGCAGCTTAGGGGGACTAGCGGGAGGGGCCTACAATGAGCAGTTCTTC CASSLGGLAGGAYNEQFF
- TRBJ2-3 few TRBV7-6 TGTGCCAGCAGCCCCCTAGGTACTGGCGCAGATACGCAGTATTTT CASSPLGTGADTQYF
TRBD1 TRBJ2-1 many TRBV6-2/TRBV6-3 TGTGCCAGCAGACGGACAGGGAGCTCCTACAATGAGCAGTTCTTC CASRRTGSSYNEQFF